The next 2 T cell receptor beta chains were all read from a single sample in a study of T cells in Graves' hyperthyroidism and ophthalmopathy. RNA transcripts provided the source from which TCR beta CDR3 regions were amplified. Researchers ran a first-round RT-PCR on the TCR CDR3 using the HTBI primer set. TCRdb recomputed calls from the multiplex PCR reads with MiXCR, one row per CDR3 protein. The sample carries 500,000 to 600,000 distinct CDR3 sequences, approximately 15% recorded once. The sample was blood. The origin of the receptors is a woman under 30 with Graves' hyperthyroidism.

This sequence joins TRBV19 and TRBJ1-2; TRBD1 is a possible D gene (5 bases). The CDR3 length is 10 residues. V lost 7 bases and J lost 8, with 8 bases in between. Germline CDR1 is LNHDA and CDR2 is SQIVND (reference sequence). The CDR3 DNA reads as TGTGCCAGTATGGGGGTCGGCTACACCTTC. Translating it yields CASMGVGYTF. Combining the CDR3 with reference TRBV19 and TRBJ1-2 gives the whole variable domain DGGITQSPKYLFRKEGQNVTLSCEQNLNHDAMYWYRQDPGQGLRLIYYSQIVNDFQKGDIAEGYSVSREKKESFPLTVTSAQKNPTAFYLCASMGVGYTFGSGTRLTVV.

This clonotype has ten or more counts. The gene calls are TRBV5-1 and TRBJ1-1; D is unresolved. CDR3 length: 13 residues. In germline, CDR1 is SGHRS, CDR2 YFSETQ. Trimming removed 0 bases from V and 5 bases from J, with 8 bases in between. CDR3 in amino acids: CASSLERATEAFF. The CDR3 coding sequence is TGCGCCAGCAGCTTGGAGAGGGCGACTGAAGCTTTCTTT.